Detailed here is one TCR beta chain. Its antigen is not identified. Germline V gene lookup returns CDR1 SGHRS and CDR2 YFSETQ. The CDR3 sequence is 15 residues long. Trimming left V 0 bases short and J 7 bases short, with 14 bases between. This specimen comes from a study of T-cell reconstitution after alpha-beta-depleted transplantation in children. General study points: T-cell numbers and diversity, one year after transplant, stemmed largely from T cells that were newly produced. At day 60, the high TCRbeta diversity found in some patients originated from recipient T cells and thymic progenitors that had survived.

A library of TCRbeta sequences, prepared with unique molecular identifiers, was generated. One entry per CDR3 protein results from TCRdb running MiXCR on the PCR reads. The table lists just over 950,000 distinct CDR3 sequences, roughly 29% of them singletons. The rearrangement uses TRBV5-1 and TRBJ2-1, with a possible D match to TRBD2 (5 bases). This specimen was PBMCs, mostly from graft donor cells, taken 360 days after TCRalphabeta/CD19-depleted stem cell transplant. The TCR sequence derives from a boy younger than two who had a stem cell transplant for SCID, so the T cells may come from the graft donor. CDR3 in DNA: TGCGCCAGCAGCTTGGGAGGGCCAGTTTCGAATGAGCAGTTCTTC. Translation gives CASSLGGPVSNEQFF.